This record covers a single T cell receptor (beta chain). Antigen specificity is unknown. Each donor's status was that of a healthy bone marrow donor. This specimen belongs to a study of cytomegalovirus exposure and HLA in healthy donors. Whole-study results and caveats: A later analysis linked 16,951 TCR beta sequences to HLA alleles at 0.05 false discovery rate. In an earlier analysis, most TCR beta V segments were productive about 87% or about 30% of the time. Equally common other TCR beta chains were less clonally expanded than HLA-associated ones, a later analysis found.

PCR used 60 Vbeta primers and 13 Jbeta primers. The assay was immunoSEQ multiplex PCR, and TCRdb's table has in-frame clones only and misses some. Here the sample spans around 190,000 clones, around 77% being singletons. The sequenced material came from PBMCs. The TCR comes from a woman in her 30s in good health and CMV-seronegative.

The CDR3 DNA follows: TGCGCCAGCAGCTTATCAAGGCGGGAGTCCCCCTACGAGCAGTACTTC. Its protein is CASSLSRRESPYEQYF. The chain couples TRBV5-1 to TRBJ2-7; 7 bases agree with TRBD2. Unmatched junction bases numbered 10, after V lost 2 bases and J lost 2 bases. Germline V gives CDR1 SGHRS, CDR2 YFSETQ. There are 16 residues in the CDR3.